This TCR beta chain was identified in a study of cytomegalovirus exposure and HLA in healthy donors. Study results and limitations: TCR beta sequences numbering fewer than 20,000 were associated with HLA alleles at 0.05 false discovery rate in a later analysis. Highest at DRB1 and lowest at HLA-C, TCR association rates differed among HLA loci in a later analysis.

The study ran its PCR with 60 Vbeta and 13 Jbeta primers. Using immunoSEQ multiplex PCR, the repertoire was profiled, and TCRdb retains in-frame clones only, with some absent. The table shows over 150,000 clones, with 70% to 80% occurring only once. This clone was observed a handful of times. The antigen is unknown. CDR1 LGHNA and CDR2 YNFKEQ come from the germline V gene. The length of the CDR3 is 13 residues. Trimming took off 2 bases at V and 7 bases at J, with 9 bases between the two ends. The sequence was collected from a man in his sixties in good health and CMV-seronegative. The V call is TRBV4-2, the J call TRBJ1-3; D is perhaps TRBD1 (5 bases). What was sequenced was PBMCs. The CDR3 bases are TGTGCCAGCAGCCAACCAGGGATGAACACCATATATTTT. Translated, it gives CASSQPGMNTIYF.